This paragraph reports one T cell receptor (beta chain). V lost 4 bases and J lost 0, with 6 bases in between. The CDR3 runs 12 residues. Germline-derived CDR1 and CDR2 are GTSNPN and SVGIG (reference sequence). This record comes from a study of blood T cell repertoires in COVID-19. Across the whole study: Spain, Italy and the United States supplied samples that represented acute and convalescent COVID-19. The analysed material was cDNA or gDNA that came from T cells, B-cell-depleted T cells, or PBMCs.

Original processing notes: Reference gene primers were amplified, and this amplification served to estimate nucleated cell counts. Assay: immunoSEQ multiplex PCR; the TCRdb copy retains only in-frame clones and omits some. D and trimming come from the DNA, and the V and J calls and clone size come from that table. Of approximately 250,000 clones listed, about four fifths are singletons. The chain uses TRBV30 and TRBJ1-2; no firm D call. The TCR was taken from a man between 50 and 59 years old with acute or convalescent COVID-19. The sample comprised peripheral blood. In DNA form, the CDR3 reads TGTGCCTGGACCAGAACTAACTATGGCTACACCTTC. It translates to CAWTRTNYGYTF. Together with reference TRBV30 and TRBJ1-2, the CDR3 gives the full variable domain: SQTIHQWPATLVQPVGSPLSLECTVEGTSNPNLYWYRQAAGRGLQLLFYSVGIGQISSEVPQNLSASRPQDRQFILSSKKLLLSDSGFYLCAWTRTNYGYTFGSGTRLTVV.